These T cell receptor beta chains were read from a single sample in a study of vaccination effects on CD4 cells after COVID-19. Their recognized antigens are unknown. TCRdb's table, derived via immunoSEQ multiplex PCR, lists solely in-frame clones and lacks some. The sample consists of approximately 74,000 clones, roughly 74% of them appearing once. This sample comprised CD4+ T cells from PBMCs cultured with HCoV-NL63 spike peptides, obtained before COVID-19 vaccination. All receptors come from a human donor who received a COVID-19 vaccine. Each CDR3 is given with its conserved first and last residue. Each record gives: clone size, J gene, V gene, D gene, CDR3 DNA, CDR3 protein. A D gene is named only where the DNA matches it firmly. Clone size is not always given. Where it is, it says once, few, many or a class for expanded clones.

>.|TRBJ1-4|TRBV5-1|.
TGCGCCAGCAGCTTGGGGAGTGGTGAAAAACTGTTTTTT
CASSLGSGEKLFF
>.|TRBJ1-5|TRBV3-1/TRBV3-2|.
TGTGCCAGCAGCCAGCAGTACAATCAGCCCCAGCATTTT
CASSQQYNQPQHF
>.|TRBJ2-2|TRBV19|TRBD2
TGTGCCAGTAAGGGGGGGCTAGCGGGGAACACCGGGGAGCTGTTTTTT
CASKGGLAGNTGELFF
>.|TRBJ1-1|TRBV5-1|.
TGCGCCAGCAGCCCATTACAGGGTATTGACACTGAAGCTTTCTTT
CASSPLQGIDTEAFF
>.|TRBJ2-3|TRBV19|TRBD2
TGTGCCAGTACCCAAAGCGGGGGGGCCGGAGATACGCAGTATTTT
CASTQSGGAGDTQYF
>.|TRBJ2-1|TRBV5-1|TRBD2
TGCGCCAGCAGCCCCGGACTAGCGGGGGCCCTGTACAATGAGCAGTTCTTC
CASSPGLAGALYNEQFF
>once|TRBJ1-2|TRBV7-2|TRBD1
TGTGCCAGCAGCGCGGGGGGGCAGGGGGCGACCTATGGCTACACCTTC
CASSAGGQGATYGYTF
>.|TRBJ2-2|TRBV7-9|TRBD2
TGTGCCAGCAGCTTAAGCGGGGCTGTCACCGGGGAGCTGTTTTTT
CASSLSGAVTGELFF
>.|TRBJ2-1|TRBV7-8|.
TGTGCCAGCAGCTTAAGGCGGACTGTGGGGAGTGAGCAGTTCTTC
CASSLRRTVGSEQFF
>few|TRBJ1-2|TRBV24-1|TRBD1
TGTGCCACCAGTGACAGCAGGGGGCTACACTATGGCTACACCTTC
CATSDSRGLHYGYTF